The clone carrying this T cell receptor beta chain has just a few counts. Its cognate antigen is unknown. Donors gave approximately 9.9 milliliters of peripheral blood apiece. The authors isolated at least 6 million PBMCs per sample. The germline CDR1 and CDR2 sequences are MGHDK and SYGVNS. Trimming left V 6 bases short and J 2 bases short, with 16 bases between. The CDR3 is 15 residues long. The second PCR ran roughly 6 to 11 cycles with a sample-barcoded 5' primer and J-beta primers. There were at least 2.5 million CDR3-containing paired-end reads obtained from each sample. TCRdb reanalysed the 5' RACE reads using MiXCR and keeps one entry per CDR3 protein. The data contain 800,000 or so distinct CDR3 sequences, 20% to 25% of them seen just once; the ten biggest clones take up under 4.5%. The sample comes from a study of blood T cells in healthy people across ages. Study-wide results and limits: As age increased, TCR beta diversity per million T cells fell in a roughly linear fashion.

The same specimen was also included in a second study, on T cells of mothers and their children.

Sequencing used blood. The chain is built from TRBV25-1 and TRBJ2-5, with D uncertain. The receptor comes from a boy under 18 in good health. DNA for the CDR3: TGTGCCAGCAGCCGAGACGGTGACCATCAAGAGACCCAGTACTTC. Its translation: CASSRDGDHQETQYF.